The 11 T cell receptor beta chains given below trace back to one sample, sequenced in a study of T cells in Graves' hyperthyroidism and ophthalmopathy. The investigators amplified TCR beta CDR3 regions from RNA transcripts. The HTBI primer set was used in a first-round RT-PCR of the TCR CDR3. TCRdb redid the calling of the multiplex PCR reads with MiXCR, one entry per CDR3 protein. The table lists 300,000 to 400,000 distinct CDR3 sequences, roughly 23% of them singletons. The material sequenced was blood. These receptors came from a woman aged 45-65 years with Graves' hyperthyroidism.

This clonotype was seen many times. The CDR3 loop is CASSLGSGNTDTQYF. CDR3 sequence (DNA): TGTGCCAGCAGCTTAGGTTCGGGGAACACAGATACGCAGTATTTT. The rearrangement joins TRBV7-2 to TRBJ2-3; TRBD2 might be the D (5 bases). Looked up from germline, CDR1 is SGHTA and CDR2 is FQGNSA. Deletions cut 1 base from V and 2 bases from J, with 10 bases between. The CDR3 consists of 15 residues.

This clonotype was recorded many times. The CDR3 DNA is TGTGCCAGCAGCCATGGTTTGGGAGATGGCTACACCTTC. This sequence encodes CASSHGLGDGYTF. The rearrangement joins TRBV3-1 to TRBJ1-2; D call uncertain. The V gene's germline CDR1 is LGHDT and CDR2 YNNKEL (reference sequence). The V gene lost 3 bases and the J gene lost 6 bases, with 11 bases spanning the gap. The CDR3 has 13 amino acids.

This chain joins TRBV6-1 and TRBJ1-4; the D gene is possibly TRBD1 (6 bases). The ends were cut back, 1 base at V and 8 bases at J, with 14 bases in the middle. Germline values: CDR1 MNHNS, CDR2 SASEGT. CDR3 size: 15 residues. CDR3 region: CASSEDWTVDEKLFF. CDR3 DNA: TGTGCCAGCAGTGAAGATTGGACAGTTGACGAAAAACTGTTTTTT.

The chain is built from TRBV2 and TRBJ1-1; a possible D gene is TRBD1 (5 bases). V gave up 7 bases and J gave up 3 bases, with 15 bases separating them. The CDR3 contains 14 residues. Germline CDR1 and CDR2: SNHLY and FYNNEI. CDR3 protein: CASIKGTWDTEAFF. CDR3 coding DNA: TGTGCCAGCATCAAAGGGACTTGGGACACTGAAGCTTTCTTT.

This chain links TRBV7-2 with TRBJ2-7, with TRBD2 matching over 12 bases. This CDR3 spans 16 amino acids. The V gene end was trimmed by 5 bases and the J gene end by 7 bases; junction bases not matched to a gene: 12. Germline assignment: CDR1 SGHTA and CDR2 FQGNSA. The CDR3 DNA follows: TGTGCCAGCAGCCGTACTAGCGGGAGGTCGAGTAGGGAGCAGTACTTC. This sequence encodes CASSRTSGRSSREQYF.

This clonotype has only a few counts. J is TRBJ1-4 and V is TRBV11-2, with D perhaps matching TRBD1 (5 bases). The germline gives CDR1 SGHAT, CDR2 FQNNGV. V was clipped by 1 base and J by 5 bases, with 8 bases between them. This CDR3 is built from 14 residues. CDR3 amino acids: CASSLGTQNEKLFF. The CDR3 DNA follows: TGTGCCAGCAGCTTAGGGACACAAAATGAAAAACTGTTTTTT.

The chain is built from TRBV29-1 and TRBJ2-1, with 10 bases matching TRBD1. Germline CDR1 is SQVTM and CDR2 is ANQGSEA. This CDR3 has 14 residues. After removal of 3 bases from V and 7 bases from J, the junction contained 6 bases not matched to a gene. CDR3 amino acids: CSVEETGGLNEQFF. The CDR3 bases are TGCAGCGTTGAGGAGACAGGGGGCTTGAATGAGCAGTTCTTC.

This clonotype appeared many times. The DNA is omitted, as the CDR3 cannot be located on it reliably, and the CDR3 follows TCRdb's listing. The chain couples TRBV11-3 to TRBJ2-3; TRBD1, as called in the table, went unchecked against the DNA. A total of 16 residues make up the CDR3, ends included. Germline V lookup: CDR1 SGHNT, CDR2 YENEEA. Here the CDR3 reads CASSLSGQVAQIRSIF.

This clonotype was seen ten or more times. The rearrangement uses TRBV20-1 and TRBJ1-1; tentative D call: TRBD1 (5 bases). The V gene's germline CDR1 is DFQATT and CDR2 SNEGSKA (reference sequence). Trimming removed 4 bases from V and 7 bases from J, with 13 bases in between. CDR3 length: 12 residues. The CDR3 is CSATRQPNEAFF. CDR3 DNA: TGCAGTGCTACTCGACAGCCCAATGAAGCTTTCTTT.

This clonotype ranks as medium-sized (0.01 to 0.1%). The rearrangement joins TRBV9 to TRBJ1-1; D unresolved. Germline values: CDR1 SGDLS, CDR2 YYNGEE. Trimming removed 3 bases at V and 5 bases at J, with 14 bases between. This CDR3 has 14 residues. CDR3 sequence reads: CASSGSVGGTEAFF. DNA of the CDR3: TGTGCCAGCAGCGGCTCGGTGGGAGGGACTGAAGCTTTCTTT.

At least ten counts were recorded for this clonotype. V is TRBV18 and J is TRBJ1-1; D is unresolved. The ends were cut back, 2 bases at V and 0 bases at J, with 4 bases in the middle. This CDR3 is 13 amino acids long. In germline, CDR1 is KGHSH, CDR2 LQKENI. CDR3 bases: TGTGCCAGCTCACCAGGAATGAACACTGAAGCTTTCTTT. Translation: CASSPGMNTEAFF.